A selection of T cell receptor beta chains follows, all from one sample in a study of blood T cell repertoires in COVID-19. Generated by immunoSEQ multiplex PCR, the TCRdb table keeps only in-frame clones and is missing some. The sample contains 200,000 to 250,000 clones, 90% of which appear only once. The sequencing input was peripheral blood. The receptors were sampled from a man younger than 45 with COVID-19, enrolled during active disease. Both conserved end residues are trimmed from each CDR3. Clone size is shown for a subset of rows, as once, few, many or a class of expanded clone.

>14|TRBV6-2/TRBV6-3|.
ASSYSRAGGTKEQY
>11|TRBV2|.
ASSRGPYTEAF
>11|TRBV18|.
ASSTAKNTEAF
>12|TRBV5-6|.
ASSFRDRDNGYT
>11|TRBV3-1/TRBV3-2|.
ASSHRGENTQY
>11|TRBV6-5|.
ASSYNRGNTIY
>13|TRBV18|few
ASSPRQGGDTEAF
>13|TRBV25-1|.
ASSATRTSTGELF
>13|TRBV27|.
ASSDPSGTLYEQY
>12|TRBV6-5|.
ASSYSGAGNGYT
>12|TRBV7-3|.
ASSPSSGPDTQY
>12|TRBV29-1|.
SVSLRVPNTEAF
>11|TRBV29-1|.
SVAGTDNQPQH
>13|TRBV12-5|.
ASGLVGGGEETQY
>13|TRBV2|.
ASSLDRGSNQPQH
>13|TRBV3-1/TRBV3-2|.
ASSQGDRASYGYT
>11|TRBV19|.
ASSMGARGGYT
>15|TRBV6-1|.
ASSGGQVYSGANVLT
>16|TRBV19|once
ASRPLRTGTATNEKLF
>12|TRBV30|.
AWSSGTGNTEAF
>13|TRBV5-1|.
ASSASIDRGNEQF
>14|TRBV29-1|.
SVWDSLGPPNYGYT
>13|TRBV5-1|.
ASSLWPGSNYGYT
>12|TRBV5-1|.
ASSLGQVNEKLF
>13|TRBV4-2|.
ASSQGRVENQPQH
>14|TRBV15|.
ATSRGGSYGGQPQH
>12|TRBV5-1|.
ASSAMDTNYGYT
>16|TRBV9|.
ASSVLKQTRFSGNTIY
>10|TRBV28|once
ASVSSYNEQF
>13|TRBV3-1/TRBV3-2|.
ASSQGGTGNYGYT
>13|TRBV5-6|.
ASSSDGIIHYGYT
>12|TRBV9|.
ASSVGLKNTEAF
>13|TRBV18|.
ASSAGQTLNYGYT
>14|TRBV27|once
ASSLGPGVLNGEQY